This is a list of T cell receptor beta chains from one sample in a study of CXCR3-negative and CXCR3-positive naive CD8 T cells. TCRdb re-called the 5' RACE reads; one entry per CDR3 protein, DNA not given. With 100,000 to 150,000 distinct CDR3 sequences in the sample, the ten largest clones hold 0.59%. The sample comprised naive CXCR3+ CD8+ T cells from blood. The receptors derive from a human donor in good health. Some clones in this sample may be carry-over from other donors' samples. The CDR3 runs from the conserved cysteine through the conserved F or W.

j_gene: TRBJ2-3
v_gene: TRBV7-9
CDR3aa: CASSPRAWTGSTDTQYF

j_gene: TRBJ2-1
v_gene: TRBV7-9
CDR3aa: CASSLSGGRYNEQFF

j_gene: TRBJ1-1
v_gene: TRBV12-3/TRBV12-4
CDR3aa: CASSPPRGTNTEAFF

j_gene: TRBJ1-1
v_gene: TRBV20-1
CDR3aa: CSAHKTGVGTEAFF

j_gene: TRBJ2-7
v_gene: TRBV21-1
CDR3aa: CASGTDRSSSYEQYF

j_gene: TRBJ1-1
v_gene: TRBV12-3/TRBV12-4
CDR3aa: CASSPTGERVNTEAFF

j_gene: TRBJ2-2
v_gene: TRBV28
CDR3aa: CASRPGYTNTGELFF

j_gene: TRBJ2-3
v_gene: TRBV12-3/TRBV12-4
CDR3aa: CASSPLGPDTQYF

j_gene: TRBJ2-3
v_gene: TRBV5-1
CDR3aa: CASSLGLAGTTDTQYF

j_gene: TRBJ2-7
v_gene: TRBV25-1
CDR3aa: CASSGAGGNYEQYF

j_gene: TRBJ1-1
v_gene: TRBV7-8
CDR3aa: CASSLTGGHTEAFF

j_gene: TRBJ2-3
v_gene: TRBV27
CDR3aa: CASSLKLAGVGSDTQYF

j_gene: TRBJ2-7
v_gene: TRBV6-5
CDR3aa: CASSYGGVEQYF

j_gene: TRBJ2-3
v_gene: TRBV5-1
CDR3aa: CASNPGLAGGDTQYF

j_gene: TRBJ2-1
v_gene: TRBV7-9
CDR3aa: CASSFPRGQPLWDEQFF

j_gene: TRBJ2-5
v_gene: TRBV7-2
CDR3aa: CASSSGLAGGEETQYF

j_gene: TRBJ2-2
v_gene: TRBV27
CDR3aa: CASSGQVNTGELFF

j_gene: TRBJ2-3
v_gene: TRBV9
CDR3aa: CASSGYGRGAADTQYF

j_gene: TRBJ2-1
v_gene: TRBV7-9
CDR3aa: CASSFYGARPYNEQFF

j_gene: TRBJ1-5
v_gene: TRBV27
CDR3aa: CASSLINQPQHF

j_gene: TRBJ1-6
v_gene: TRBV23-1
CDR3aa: CASSQSDQGDNSPLHF

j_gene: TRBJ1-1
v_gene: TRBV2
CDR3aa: CASSEWVGINTEAFF

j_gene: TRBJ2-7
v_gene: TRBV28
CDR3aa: CASRRRPGQGFYEQYF

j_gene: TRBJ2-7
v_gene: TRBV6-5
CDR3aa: CASSYVSESYEQYF

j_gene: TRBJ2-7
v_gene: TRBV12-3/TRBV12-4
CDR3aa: CASSLSGTGYHEQYF

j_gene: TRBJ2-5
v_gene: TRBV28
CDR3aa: CASSSPRTAQETQYF

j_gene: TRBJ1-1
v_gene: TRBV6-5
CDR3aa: CASSYRTGERAFF

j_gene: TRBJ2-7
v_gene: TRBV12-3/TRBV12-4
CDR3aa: CASSFGGPPTYEQYF